A single sample gave rise to the 24 T cell receptor beta chains below, sequenced in a study of T cells after yellow fever vaccination. TCRdb fed the 5' RACE reads into MiXCR, producing one record per CDR3 protein. The table has roughly 340,000 distinct CDR3 sequences, 8% to 10% seen once; the top ten hold more than 15%. This sample comprised PBMCs, obtained on the day of the first yellow fever vaccination. These TCRs come from a man younger than 35 who received the YFV17D yellow fever vaccine.

As regards this clonotype: Given a much more abundant clone one base away, this may be a read error. This chain uses TRBV5-1 with TRBJ2-7; D remains unclear. This CDR3 has 13 amino acids. Germline V gives CDR1 SGHRS, CDR2 YFSETQ. The CDR3 protein is CAISLAGTPEQYF. For the CDR3, the DNA is TGCGCCATCAGCTTGGCCGGCACTCCTGAGCAGTACTTC.

This clonotype was observed a handful of times. The V and J genes are TRBV5-4 and TRBJ2-1; 8 bases agree with TRBD2. There are 16 residues in the CDR3. CDR1 is SGHNT, CDR2 YYREEE, per germline (reference sequence). V shed 4 bases, J shed 0 bases, and the junction held 6 bases outside the gene matches. CDR3 coding DNA: TGTGCCAGCAGCGGAAGAGCGGGGGCCTCCTACAATGAGCAGTTCTTC. It yields the protein CASSGRAGASYNEQFF.

The chain links TRBV2 to TRBJ2-7; D unclear. CDR3 length: 15 residues. The germline V and J ends were trimmed by 3 bases and 2 bases, with 14 bases remaining between them. Germline-derived CDR1 and CDR2 are SNHLY and FYNNEI. This CDR3 is CASSEGLQQPYEQYV. Here the CDR3 DNA reads TGTGCCAGCAGTGAGGGGTTGCAGCAGCCCTACGAGCAGTACGTC.

A few counts support this clonotype. The rearrangement links TRBV7-3 to TRBJ2-5, with D hard to call. Germline-derived CDR1 and CDR2 are SGHTA and FQGTGA. This CDR3 contains 15 residues. The germline V and J ends were trimmed by 1 base and 4 bases, with 13 bases remaining between them. The CDR3 loop reads CASSLRGSRAETQYF. CDR3 DNA: TGTGCCAGCAGCTTAAGAGGTTCCAGAGCAGAGACCCAGTACTTC.

There are a few counts of this clonotype. The CDR3 is CASRQGDYGYTF. The CDR3 DNA is TGTGCCAGTCGCCAGGGGGATTATGGCTACACCTTC. The rearrangement links TRBV12-3 or TRBV12-4 to TRBJ1-2; 7 positions agree with TRBD1. This CDR3 is 12 amino acids long. The J segment lost 5 bases and the V segment lost 9 bases, leaving 6 bases of the junction unmatched.

This clonotype was detected only once. The chain has TRBV6-5 and TRBJ2-3; D is unresolved. Germline CDR1 reads MNHEY; CDR2 reads SVGAGI. CDR3 length equals 16 residues. V lost 0 bases and J lost 0, with 10 bases in between. The CDR3: CASSYSVSASTDTQYF. CDR3 bases: TGTGCCAGCAGTTACTCGGTATCAGCTAGCACAGATACGCAGTATTTT.

A few counts support this clonotype. The rearrangement uses TRBV11-2 and TRBJ2-1; D is unresolved. The CDR3 is 14 amino acids. Deletions cut 3 bases from V and 9 bases from J, with 15 bases between. In germline, CDR1 is SGHAT, CDR2 FQNNGV. The CDR3 is CASSFYPSASEQFF. CDR3 in DNA: TGTGCCAGCAGCTTCTACCCGAGCGCGAGTGAGCAGTTCTTC.

The chain recombines TRBV10-3 with TRBJ2-2, with 7 bases aligning to TRBD1. V gave up 7 bases and J gave up 6 bases; unmatched junction bases: 2. Germline loops: CDR1 ENHRY, CDR2 SYGVKD. CDR3 length: 12 amino acids. CDR3 bases: TGTGCCATCACTACAGGGGCCGGGGAGCTGTTTTTT. Residues: CAITTGAGELFF.

This chain joins TRBV6-1 and TRBJ2-1; 11 bases map to TRBD2. Germline-derived CDR1 and CDR2 are MNHNS and SASEGT. CDR3 length: 13 amino acids. J lost 9 bases, V lost 5 bases, and 3 bases had no gene match. The CDR3 coding sequence is TGTGCCAGCAGTCGAGGACTAGCGGGTGAGCAGTTCTTC. Translated, it gives CASSRGLAGEQFF.

In its sample, this clonotype was seen a few times. This chain links TRBV2 with TRBJ2-1; 7 bases line up with TRBD1. CDR3 length equals 16 residues. V shed 4 bases and J 7 bases; nucleotides not matched to a gene: 13. Germline CDR1 SNHLY, CDR2 FYNNEI. The CDR3 region is CASSGGQENRWNEQFF. CDR3 nucleotides: TGTGCCAGCAGTGGAGGACAGGAGAATAGGTGGAATGAGCAGTTCTTC.

The chain combines TRBV4-1 with TRBJ1-5; a possible D gene is TRBD1 (6 bases). Trimming stripped 0 bases from V and 1 base from J, with 16 bases between. This CDR3 is built from 18 residues. Germline assignment: CDR1 MGHRA and CDR2 YSYEKL. CDR3 DNA: TGCGCCAGCAGCCAAGAGACGTTCCAGGGGTTAAGCAATCAGCCCCAGCATTTT. Protein: CASSQETFQGLSNQPQHF.

This clonotype was counted at least ten times. J is TRBJ2-5 and V is TRBV6-2 or TRBV6-3; no reliable D call. Deletions cut 0 bases from V and 5 bases from J, with 13 bases between. CDR3 length: 15 residues. Germline V gene lookup returns CDR1 MNHEY and CDR2 SVGEGT. The CDR3 region is CASSYSTFGEETQYF. CDR3 sequence (DNA): TGTGCCAGCAGTTACTCGACTTTTGGTGAGGAGACCCAGTACTTC.

V gene TRBV5-1 combines with J gene TRBJ2-6; D is tentatively TRBD1 or TRBD2 (5 bases each). The germline V gene encodes CDR1 SGHRS and CDR2 YFSETQ. Trimming took off 3 bases at V and 2 bases at J, with 9 bases between the two ends. This CDR3 comprises 15 residues. The CDR3 sequence is CASSSLGAGANVLTF. DNA for the CDR3: TGCGCCAGCAGCTCCTTGGGGGCTGGGGCCAACGTCCTGACTTTC.

This sequence joins TRBV7-9 and TRBJ1-4; D may be TRBD1 (5 bases). Germline assignment: CDR1 SEHNR and CDR2 FQNEAQ (reference sequence). The CDR3 extends over 17 amino acids. Trimming took 4 bases from V and 2 from J, leaving 17 bases between them. The CDR3 coding sequence is TGTGCCAGCAGCTCGAAAGGGACTTTGACGACTAATGAAAAACTGTTTTTT. Translating gives CASSSKGTLTTNEKLFF. The complete variable domain, with remaining parts taken from reference TRBV7-9 and TRBJ1-4, reads DTGVSQNPRHKITKRGQNVTFRCDPISEHNRLYWYRQTLGQGPEFLTYFQNEAQLEKSRLLSDRFSAERPKGSFSTLEIQRTEQGDSAMYLCASSSKGTLTTNEKLFFGSGTQLSVL.

This chain joins TRBV3-1 and TRBJ2-1; TRBD1 aligns across 12 bases. Germline V gene data show CDR1 as LGHDT and CDR2 as YNNKEL (reference sequence). V dropped 0 bases and J dropped 5; count of bases not matched to a gene: 8. This CDR3 spans 18 amino acids. CDR3 protein: CASSQDPGTGGRDNEQFF. The CDR3 DNA is TGTGCCAGCAGCCAAGACCCCGGGACAGGGGGCCGGGACAATGAGCAGTTCTTC.

V usage is TRBV4-3 and J usage is TRBJ2-2; D possibly matches TRBD1 or TRBD2 (5 bases each). The V end lost 0 bases, the J end lost 1 base, and 12 bases lay between the germline ends. CDR1 is LGHNA and CDR2 is YSLEER in the germline V gene. The CDR3 sequence is 17 residues long. The CDR3, as DNA: TGCGCCAGCAGCCAAGAGTTCGGGACGATGAACACCGGGGAGCTGTTTTTT. Translation: CASSQEFGTMNTGELFF.

This clonotype turned up a few times. The V gene is TRBV15, the J gene TRBJ2-7; D not certain. Trimming shortened V by 5 bases and J by 5 bases, and 19 bases separated the two germline ends. This CDR3 is 15 amino acids long. CDR1 is LNHNV and CDR2 is YYDKDF in the germline V gene (reference sequence). CDR3: CATSPPLGFKNEQYF. The DNA of the CDR3 is TGTGCCACCAGCCCGCCCTTGGGTTTCAAGAACGAGCAGTACTTC.

This rearrangement joins TRBV5-1 to TRBJ1-1; D gene unclear. There are 16 residues in the CDR3. Germline CDR1 SGHRS, CDR2 YFSETQ. With 5 bases removed from V and 0 bases from J, the gap between germline ends came to 17 bases. The CDR3 loop reads CASRIEIGRMNTEAFF. As DNA, the CDR3 is TGCGCCAGCAGAATCGAAATCGGGAGAATGAACACTGAAGCTTTCTTT.

The chain employs TRBV4-1 and TRBJ2-7; 7 bases map to TRBD1. V lost 5 bases and J lost 1; bases outside the gene matches: 5. The germline CDR1 and CDR2 sequences are MGHRA and YSYEKL. This CDR3 spans 14 amino acids. The CDR3 DNA reads TGCGCCAGCAGCAACCCGGGACAGTCCTACGAGCAGTACTTC. Encoded protein: CASSNPGQSYEQYF.

In this sample, this clonotype turned up a few times. The rearrangement links TRBV7-2 to TRBJ2-3; D is ambiguous. Germline values: CDR1 SGHTA, CDR2 FQGNSA. V shed 3 bases and J shed 7 bases, with 8 bases lying between them. This CDR3 spans 12 amino acids. CDR3 DNA: TGTGCCAGCAGCTTCCAGGTCAATACGCAGTATTTT. Its protein product is CASSFQVNTQYF.

At least ten counts were recorded for this clonotype. The chain uses TRBV11-2 and TRBJ2-1, with D unresolved. Looked up from germline, CDR1 is SGHAT and CDR2 is FQNNGV. Trimming removed 5 bases at V and 4 bases at J, with 6 bases between. This CDR3 region has 12 residues. The CDR3 nucleotides read TGTGCCAGCAGCAAAGAATACAATGAGCAGTTCTTC. Amino acid sequence: CASSKEYNEQFF.

This clonotype was observed a handful of times. This chain connects TRBV11-2 to TRBJ2-1; 8 positions agree with TRBD2. This CDR3 contains 19 residues. V gave up 5 bases and J gave up 5 bases; unmatched junction bases: 20. CDR1 is SGHAT and CDR2 is FQNNGV in the germline V gene. CDR3 nucleotides: TGTGCCAGCAGCACCCGACCAGGGAATTCGGGGGGGGACAACAATGAGCAGTTCTTC. Residues: CASSTRPGNSGGDNNEQFF.

J is TRBJ2-3 and V is TRBV20-1, with 7 positions matching TRBD2. Unmatched junction bases numbered 7, after V lost 0 bases and J lost 1 base. The CDR3 has 16 residues. Germline-derived CDR1 and CDR2 are DFQATT and SNEGSKA (reference sequence). The CDR3 DNA is TGCAGTGCTAGAGATGGGAGGGGATGGGGCACAGATACGCAGTATTTT. This translates into CSARDGRGWGTDTQYF.

The rearrangement uses TRBV7-9 and TRBJ1-2; D gene unclear. Trimming shortened V by 5 bases and J by 0 bases, and 10 bases separated the two germline ends. The CDR3 spans 14 residues. CDR1 is SEHNR and CDR2 is FQNEAQ in the germline V gene (reference sequence). The CDR3 loop reads CASSHYSANYGYTF. The DNA for the CDR3 is TGTGCCAGCAGCCATTACAGCGCTAACTATGGCTACACCTTC. Together with reference TRBV7-9 and TRBJ1-2, the CDR3 gives the full variable domain: DTGVSQNPRHKITKRGQNVTFRCDPISEHNRLYWYRQTLGQGPEFLTYFQNEAQLEKSRLLSDRFSAERPKGSFSTLEIQRTEQGDSAMYLCASSHYSANYGYTFGSGTRLTVV.